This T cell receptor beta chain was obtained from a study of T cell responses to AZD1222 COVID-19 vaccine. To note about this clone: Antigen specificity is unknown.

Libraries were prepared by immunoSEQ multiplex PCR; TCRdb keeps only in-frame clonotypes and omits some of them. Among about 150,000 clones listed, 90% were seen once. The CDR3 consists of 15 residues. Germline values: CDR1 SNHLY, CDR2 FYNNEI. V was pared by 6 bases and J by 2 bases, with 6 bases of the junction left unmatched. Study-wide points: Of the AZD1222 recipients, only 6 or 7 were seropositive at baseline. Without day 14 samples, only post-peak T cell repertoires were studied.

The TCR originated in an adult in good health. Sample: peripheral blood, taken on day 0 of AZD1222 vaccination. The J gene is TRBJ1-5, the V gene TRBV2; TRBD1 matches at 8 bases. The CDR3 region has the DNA TGTGCCAGCAGCAAGACAGGGGTAGGCAATCAGCCCCAGCATTTT. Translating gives CASSKTGVGNQPQHF. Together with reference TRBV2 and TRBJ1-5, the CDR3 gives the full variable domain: EPEVTQTPSHQVTQMGQEVILRCVPISNHLYFYWYRQILGQKVEFLVSFYNNEISEKSEIFDDQFSVERPDGSNFTLKIRSTKLEDSAMYFCASSKTGVGNQPQHFGDGTRLSIL.